This is a list of T cell receptor beta chains from one sample in a study of shared clonotypes between healthy human individuals. The table came from immunoSEQ multiplex PCR; TCRdb's copy has only in-frame clones and leaves some out. The sample includes about 1.1 million clones, approximately 80% of them seen just once. Sample: memory CD4+ T cells from PBMCs. The receptor source for this set is a man aged 18-30 years in good health. Some clones in this sample may be carry-over from other donors' samples. Both conserved end residues are part of each CDR3. The order of the fields is D gene, clone size, J gene, CDR3 length, V gene, CDR3 protein, CDR3 DNA. A D gene is named only where the DNA matches it firmly. Size is omitted from some rows. Given values are once, few, many or a class for expanded clones.

.	.	TRBJ1-2	13	TRBV30	CAWSVPARHGYTF	TGTGCCTGGAGTGTACCGGCACGCCATGGCTACACCTTC
TRBD2	.	TRBJ2-7	16	TRBV7-2	CASRSREGPNYDEQYF	TGTGCCAGCAGAAGCCGGGAGGGTCCTAATTACGACGAGCAGTACTTC
.	.	TRBJ2-7	15	TRBV15	CATSRAQGIVYEQYF	TGTGCCACCAGCAGGGCCCAGGGTATTGTCTACGAGCAGTACTTC
.	.	TRBJ2-2	14	TRBV15	CATSRASTGGELFF	TGTGCCACCAGCAGAGCTTCCACGGGCGGGGAGCTGTTTTTT
TRBD2	.	TRBJ2-1	16	TRBV5-4	CASSLAGTSGTDEQFF	TGTGCCAGCAGCTTGGCCGGGACTAGCGGGACTGATGAGCAGTTCTTC
.	.	TRBJ1-2	14	TRBV19	CASRPGPEDVGYTF	TGTGCCAGTAGGCCGGGGCCGGAGGATGTTGGCTACACCTTC
.	.	TRBJ2-5	12	TRBV29-1	CSVVFAGETQYF	TGCAGCGTTGTCTTTGCGGGGGAGACCCAGTACTTC
.	.	TRBJ2-3	15	TRBV14	CASSQDSTGPATQYF	TGTGCCAGCAGCCAAGATTCAACGGGGCCGGCTACGCAGTATTTT
TRBD2	.	TRBJ2-3	17	TRBV11-2	CASSRRTSGRSTDTQYF	TGTGCCAGCAGCCGTCGGACTAGCGGGAGATCCACAGATACGCAGTATTTT
TRBD1	.	TRBJ2-3	17	TRBV9	CASSRTGGAFGTDTQYF	TGTGCCAGCAGCAGGACAGGGGGCGCCTTTGGCACAGATACGCAGTATTTT
.	many	TRBJ2-1	16	TRBV4-1	CASSQGAGATYNEQFF	TGCGCCAGCAGCCAAGGGGCAGGGGCAACATACAATGAGCAGTTCTTC
TRBD1	.	TRBJ1-2	10	TRBV20-1	CSRDRDGYTF	TGCAGCCGGGACAGGGATGGCTACACCTTC
TRBD2	.	TRBJ2-5	13	TRBV19	CATGLAFLETQYF	TGTGCCACCGGACTAGCCTTCCTAGAGACCCAGTACTTC
.	.	TRBJ1-4	16	TRBV30	CAWSASRSSTNEKLFF	TGTGCCTGGAGTGCCAGTAGGTCATCAACTAATGAAAAACTGTTTTTT
TRBD2	once	TRBJ2-3	16	TRBV5-6	CASNSPGLAGADTQYF	TGTGCCAGCAACTCACCGGGACTAGCGGGAGCAGATACGCAGTATTTT
.	.	TRBJ1-4	14	TRBV10-2	CASSDRGYNEKLFF	TGCGCCAGCAGTGACAGAGGCTATAATGAAAAACTGTTTTTT
.	.	TRBJ1-1	14	TRBV4-2	CASSQDMGPTEAFF	TGTGCCAGCAGCCAAGATATGGGGCCGACTGAAGCTTTCTTT
.	.	TRBJ1-4	14	TRBV18	CASSATGRNEKLFF	TGTGCCAGCTCAGCCACAGGGCGGAATGAAAAACTGTTTTTT
.	few	TRBJ1-5	12	TRBV29-1	CSVQDGNQPQHF	TGCAGCGTTCAAGACGGTAATCAGCCCCAGCATTTT
.	.	TRBJ1-2	15	TRBV5-6	CASSLDGRPFYGYTF	TGTGCCAGCAGCTTAGACGGACGACCTTTCTATGGCTACACCTTC
.	.	TRBJ1-3	12	TRBV28	CASSSDRSTIYF	TGTGCCAGCAGCTCTGACCGCAGCACCATATATTTT
.	.	TRBJ2-6	16	TRBV2	CASSEGANSGANVLTF	TGTGCCAGCAGTGAGGGAGCGAACTCTGGGGCCAACGTCCTGACTTTC
.	.	TRBJ2-2	16	TRBV28	CASSPTGLGGTGELFF	TGTGCCAGCAGTCCCACAGGGTTAGGAGGAACCGGGGAGCTGTTTTTT
.	.	TRBJ1-5	14	TRBV2	CASTGYSSNQPQHF	TGTGCCAGCACGGGATACAGCTCTAATCAGCCCCAGCATTTT
TRBD2	.	TRBJ2-1	15	TRBV28	CASGGLAGGLNEQFF	TGTGCCAGCGGGGGACTAGCGGGAGGGCTCAATGAGCAGTTCTTC
.	.	TRBJ2-3	12	TRBV6-6	CASSGTADTQYF	TGTGCCAGCAGCGGGACGGCAGATACGCAGTATTTT
TRBD1	.	TRBJ2-7	16	TRBV28	CASRAAGGGGTYEQYF	TGTGCCAGCAGAGCAGCAGGGGGCGGTGGAACCTACGAGCAGTACTTC
.	.	TRBJ2-6	13	TRBV5-1	CASWNPGANVLTF	TGCGCCAGCTGGAATCCTGGGGCCAACGTCCTGACTTTC
.	.	TRBJ2-7	14	TRBV18	CASSPRARASEQYF	TGTGCCAGCTCACCGAGAGCGAGAGCTAGCGAGCAGTACTTC
TRBD1	.	TRBJ1-4	15	TRBV7-9	CASSSFRDRNEKLFF	TGTGCCAGCAGCTCATTCCGGGACAGGAATGAAAAACTGTTTTTT
TRBD1	few	TRBJ1-5	16	TRBV30	CAWSVRGLISNQPQHF	TGTGCCTGGAGTGTAAGGGGGCTTATTAGCAATCAGCCCCAGCATTTT
.	.	TRBJ2-1	12	TRBV29-1	CSVSSSYNEQFF	TGCAGCGTAAGCTCGTCCTACAATGAGCAGTTCTTC
.	.	TRBJ1-1	15	TRBV4-2	CASSQVQGWNTEAFF	TGTGCCAGCAGCCAAGTTCAGGGATGGAACACTGAAGCTTTCTTT
TRBD2	.	TRBJ2-4	15	TRBV5-1	CASSSGLAGGNIQYF	TGCGCCAGCAGCTCGGGACTAGCGGGAGGAAACATTCAGTACTTC
TRBD2	.	TRBJ2-7	18	TRBV7-2	CASSLDIAGGTISYEQYF	TGTGCCAGCAGCTTAGATATAGCGGGAGGGACTATCTCCTACGAGCAGTACTTC
TRBD1	.	TRBJ2-2	14	TRBV19	CASRTNRGIGELFF	TGTGCCAGTAGAACAAACAGGGGAATCGGGGAGCTGTTTTTT
.	once	TRBJ2-7	15	TRBV7-8	CASSFRGRDSYEQYF	TGTGCCAGCAGCTTCAGAGGGCGGGACAGCTACGAGCAGTACTTC
TRBD1	few	TRBJ1-1	11	TRBV20-1	CSPGGRAEAFF	TGCAGTCCAGGGGGTAGGGCTGAAGCTTTCTTT
.	.	TRBJ2-7	12	TRBV5-4	CASSFGTYEQYF	TGTGCCAGCAGCTTTGGTACCTACGAGCAGTACTTC
.	.	TRBJ1-5	17	TRBV28	CASRPVAGARNNQPQHF	TGTGCCAGCAGACCCGTCGCAGGGGCCCGGAACAATCAGCCCCAGCATTTT
.	.	TRBJ1-2	15	TRBV4-1	CASSQEPGWVYGYTF	TGCGCCAGCAGCCAAGAGCCAGGGTGGGTGTATGGCTACACCTTC